This T cell receptor beta chain was sequenced for a study of shared clonotypes between healthy human individuals. Points from the study as a whole: Some clonotypes were shared by all four sorted-subset donors, while others were not shared. The non-shared ones had lower generation probabilities than the shared ones.

As to this clone: What it binds is not known.

CDR3 length equals 11 residues. Trimming stripped 2 bases from V and 5 bases from J, with 1 base between. The assay was immunoSEQ multiplex PCR, and TCRdb's table has in-frame clones only and misses some. Of about 1 million clones listed, about 77% are singletons. The V gene is TRBV5-3, the J gene TRBJ1-4; unclear D gene. TRBV5-3 carries the ORF label, with uncertain function. The source of this sequence is a man between 18 and 35 years old in good health. The sample consisted of memory CD4+ T cells sorted from blood. The subset is: CD45RA-negative fraction. The CDR3 DNA reads TGTGCCAGAAGCTTAAATGAAAAACTGTTTTTT. It specifies CARSLNEKLFF.